The 6 T cell receptor beta chains below come from one sample, sequenced in a study of cytomegalovirus exposure and HLA in healthy donors. This PCR relied on a set of 60 Vbeta primers and 13 Jbeta primers. Some clones are missing from TCRdb's copy, which holds only in-frame ones; the method was immunoSEQ multiplex PCR. This table holds 200,000 to 250,000 clones, about 80% found once. Sequenced material: PBMCs. The receptors derive from a woman aged 35 to 49 in good health and CMV-seronegative.

The chain links TRBV29-1 to TRBJ2-5; 9 bases map to TRBD1. Germline V gene lookup returns CDR1 SQVTM and CDR2 ANQGSEA. V dropped 7 bases and J dropped 5; count of bases not matched to a gene: 8. CDR3 length: 13 amino acids. This CDR3 reads CSAIQGAPETQYF. DNA of the CDR3: TGCAGCGCCATACAGGGGGCGCCGGAGACCCAGTACTTC.

V usage is TRBV7-8 and J usage is TRBJ2-2; possible D gene TRBD2, 5 bases. Germline V gene data show CDR1 as SGHVS and CDR2 as FQNEAQ. Trimming removed 4 bases at V and 0 bases at J, with 12 bases between. The CDR3 is 16 residues long. CDR3 DNA sequence: TGTGCCAGCAGCTCCGGACGGACTTCGAACACCGGGGAGCTGTTTTTT. This gives the protein CASSSGRTSNTGELFF.

This clone was detected only once. The chain is built from TRBV5-4 and TRBJ2-7; D unclear. Germline lookup yields CDR1 SGHNT and CDR2 YYREEE (reference sequence). V lost 3 bases to trimming and J lost 2 bases, with 12 bases between them. The CDR3 is 14 residues long. CDR3 sequence reads: CASSSRPTAYEQYF. CDR3 nucleotide sequence: TGTGCCAGCAGCTCCAGACCCACAGCCTACGAGCAGTACTTC. Full variable domain (missing parts from reference TRBV5-4 and TRBJ2-7): ETGVTQSPTHLIKTRGQQVTLRCSSQSGHNTVSWYQQALGQGPQFIFQYYREEENGRGNFPPRFSGLQFPNYSSELNVNALELDDSALYLCASSSRPTAYEQYFGPGTRLTVT.

V and J are TRBV5-1 and TRBJ2-5; D gene unclear. The J call may be in error: the DNA end matches TRBJ2-7 better. This CDR3 contains 14 residues. Germline V gene data show CDR1 as SGHRS and CDR2 as YFSETQ. The CDR3 sequence is CASSLAPGSYEQYF. CDR3 in DNA: TGCGCCAGCAGCTTGGCCCCAGGCTCCTACGAGCAGTACTTC.

The V and J genes are TRBV15 and TRBJ2-1, with D hard to call. The CDR3 loop spans 14 amino acids. Trimming took off 4 bases at V and 6 bases at J, with 13 bases between the two ends. Germline V gene sequence: CDR1 LNHNV, CDR2 YYDKDF (reference sequence). CDR3 coding DNA: TGTGCCACCAGCAATCAGGCCTATTCCAATGAGCAGTTCTTC. It specifies CATSNQAYSNEQFF. Full variable domain (missing parts from reference TRBV15 and TRBJ2-1): DAMVIQNPRYQVTQFGKPVTLSCSQTLNHNVMYWYQQKSSQAPKLLFHYYDKDFNNEADTPDNFQSRRPNTSFCFLDIRSPGLGDTAMYLCATSNQAYSNEQFFGPGTRLTVL.

V usage is TRBV6-4 and J usage is TRBJ2-3, with 11 bases that match TRBD2. The CDR3 has 14 amino acids. Germline V lookup: CDR1 MRHNA, CDR2 SNTAGT. V was pared by 3 bases and J by 4 bases, with 0 bases of the junction left unmatched. The CDR3: CASSEGLAADTQYF. Here the CDR3 DNA reads TGTGCCAGCAGTGAGGGACTAGCGGCAGATACGCAGTATTTT.